The 23 T cell receptor beta chains below come from one sample, sequenced in a study of radiation and T cells in renal cell carcinoma. Clones were sequenced by immunoSEQ multiplex PCR, and TCRdb holds only the in-frame ones, with some missing. The sample shows roughly 58,000 clones, about three quarters of them seen only once. Time point defined: blood 4 weeks post-SBRT, at nephrectomy. The treatment is: 15 Gy SBRT to primary tumor, nephrectomy 4 weeks later. Specimen: blood, collected from a patient whose treatment included radiotherapy and nephrectomy. The receptor set was obtained from a man aged 60-69 years with renal cell carcinoma.

Concerning this clone: Other DNA variants within this sample encode the same CDR3. CDR3 in DNA: TGTGCCAGCAGTGAGGGTTGGGGCTCCTTTGGGGAGCAGTACTTC. Residues: CASSEGWGSFGEQYF. The chain employs TRBV6-1 and TRBJ2-7; tentative D call: TRBD1 (5 bases). V was pared by 3 bases and J by 7 bases, with 19 bases between. The CDR3 extends over 15 amino acids. CDR1 and CDR2 (germline): MNHNS, SASEGT.

This clone was seen more than once but under ten times. The chain uses TRBV7-8 and TRBJ1-2, with TRBD1 matching over 11 bases. V gave up 0 bases and J gave up 3 bases; unmatched junction bases: 0. The CDR3 is 15 residues long. From germline, CDR1 is SGHVS and CDR2 FQNEAQ. CDR3 amino acids: CASSLAGQGDYGYTF. CDR3 nucleotide sequence: TGTGCCAGCAGCTTAGCGGGACAGGGGGACTATGGCTACACCTTC.

Here the CDR3 DNA reads TGCGCCAGCAGCCAAGATTCAGCTAGCCTGTCTCAGCCCCAGCATTTT. Translation: CASSQDSASLSQPQHF. The chain combines TRBV4-3 with TRBJ1-5; D remains unclear. CDR3 length: 16 amino acids. Trimming cost V 0 bases and J 6 bases, with 15 bases left between them. Germline V gene lookup returns CDR1 LGHNA and CDR2 YSLEER.

CDR3 DNA: TGCAGCGTTACTTGGACGGACTCTAATGAAAAACTGTTTTTT. It yields the protein CSVTWTDSNEKLFF. This sequence joins TRBV29-1 and TRBJ1-4; D unclear. Trimming took off 5 bases at V and 3 bases at J, with 13 bases between the two ends. Per the germline V gene, CDR1 is SQVTM and CDR2 is ANQGSEA. This CDR3 is 14 amino acids long.

The chain's CDR3 is CASRHSNTGELFF. The CDR3 DNA is TGTGCCAGCAGACACTCCAACACCGGGGAGCTGTTTTTT. The V call is TRBV27, the J call TRBJ2-2; D is unclear. V was cut by 6 bases and J by 2 bases, with 7 bases left in between. The V gene's germline CDR1 is MNHEY and CDR2 SMNVEV (reference sequence). The CDR3 has 13 residues.

DNA for the CDR3: TGTGCCAGTAGATTCCAGGGGGGGACTGAAGCTTTCTTT. This translates into CASRFQGGTEAFF. This sequence joins TRBV19 and TRBJ1-1, with 7 bases matching TRBD1. The ends lost 6 bases at V and 5 bases at J; junction bases unmatched: 6. The CDR3 has 13 amino acids. From germline, CDR1 is LNHDA and CDR2 SQIVND (reference sequence).

The chain has TRBV6-5 and TRBJ1-5, with D unclear. This CDR3 spans 14 amino acids. In germline, CDR1 is MNHEY, CDR2 SVGAGI. Between the trimmed V and J ends, which lost 5 bases and 1 base, there was a span of 9 bases. As DNA, the CDR3 is TGTGCCAGCAGTGTTGACGGCAGCAATCAGCCCCAGCATTTT. Protein sequence: CASSVDGSNQPQHF.

The J gene is TRBJ2-3, the V gene TRBV29-1, with 9 bases that match TRBD1. The CDR3 length is 14 residues. In germline, CDR1 is SQVTM, CDR2 ANQGSEA. V gave up 5 bases and J gave up 4 bases; unmatched junction bases: 7. CDR3 region: CSVSTGGRADTQYF. The CDR3, as DNA: TGCAGCGTTTCTACAGGGGGCAGGGCAGATACGCAGTATTTT.

The chain uses TRBV4-1 and TRBJ1-6; D gene unclear. V was clipped by 0 bases and J by 9 bases, with 9 bases between them. Germline V gene sequence: CDR1 MGHRA, CDR2 YSYEKL. CDR3 length: 14 amino acids. The CDR3 here is CASSQETRFSPLHF. CDR3 coding DNA: TGCGCCAGCAGCCAAGAGACAAGGTTTTCACCCCTCCACTTT.

In this sample, this clone turned up a few times. The V and J genes are TRBV5-6 and TRBJ1-1; D not resolved. Germline V gene lookup returns CDR1 SGHDT and CDR2 YYEEEE. The CDR3 loop spans 15 amino acids. V was trimmed by 5 bases and J by 1 base, leaving 15 bases between them. As DNA, the CDR3 is TGTGCCAGCAGTCTTACCCCTCTGGCGAACACTGAAGCTTTCTTT. Translating gives CASSLTPLANTEAFF.

This chain joins TRBV27 and TRBJ1-2, with 8 bases aligning to TRBD1. Germline CDR1 reads MNHEY; CDR2 reads SMNVEV (reference sequence). V lost 3 bases to trimming and J lost 6 bases; unmatched junction nucleotides: 9. The length of the CDR3 is 15 residues. CDR3 nucleotide sequence: TGTGCCAGCAGTTTGCAGACAGGGGTAGGGGATGGCTACACCTTC. Protein sequence: CASSLQTGVGDGYTF.

This clone was found a few times. The chain recombines TRBV9 with TRBJ2-1; D gene uncertain. Between the trimmed V and J ends, which lost 0 bases and 0 bases, there was a span of 7 bases. This CDR3 has 15 residues. Per the germline V gene, CDR1 is SGDLS and CDR2 is YYNGEE. The CDR3 region has the DNA TGTGCCAGCAGCGTAGGTTACGTCTCCTACAATGAGCAGTTCTTC. It codes for CASSVGYVSYNEQFF. Together with reference TRBV9 and TRBJ2-1, the CDR3 gives the full variable domain: DSGVTQTPKHLITATGQRVTLRCSPRSGDLSVYWYQQSLDQGLQFLIQYYNGEERAKGNILERFSAQQFPDLHSELNLSSLELGDSALYFCASSVGYVSYNEQFFGPGTRLTVL.

This chain uses TRBV7-2 with TRBJ2-3; 11 bases align to TRBD2. Germline-derived CDR1 and CDR2 are SGHTA and FQGNSA. This CDR3 is built from 16 residues. V shed 4 bases and J 5 bases; nucleotides not matched to a gene: 8. CDR3 sequence: CASSSTSGGPGDTQYF. The CDR3 DNA is TGTGCCAGCAGCTCCACTAGCGGGGGACCAGGAGATACGCAGTATTTT.

The chain joins TRBV10-2 to TRBJ2-5, with TRBD2 matching over 8 bases. Losses at the gene ends were 6 bases for V and 5 bases for J; bases not matched to a gene: 8. The CDR3 covers 14 residues. The germline V gene has CDR1 WSHSY and CDR2 SAAADI. DNA for the CDR3: TGCGCCAGCAGGGACCCTAGCGGGCGGGAGACCCAGTACTTC. This encodes CASRDPSGRETQYF.

The V call is TRBV15, the J call TRBJ1-2, with 7 bases fitting TRBD1. After removal of 0 bases from V and 6 bases from J, the junction contained 10 bases not matched to a gene. The CDR3 extends over 16 amino acids. Germline-derived CDR1 and CDR2 are LNHNV and YYDKDF (reference sequence). The CDR3 nucleotides are TGTGCCACCAGCAGAGATCGGGAGACAGGGCAGGATGGCTACACCTTC. Translating it yields CATSRDRETGQDGYTF.

The gene calls are TRBV5-1 and TRBJ1-2; perhaps TRBD1 as D (5 bases). This CDR3 has 13 residues. CDR1 is SGHRS, CDR2 YFSETQ, per germline. The V end was cut by 4 bases, the J end by 4 bases, with 11 bases between. CDR3 loop: CASSPGTSYGYTF. CDR3 in DNA: TGCGCCAGCAGCCCTGGGACCTCCTATGGCTACACCTTC. The variable domain in full, completed from reference TRBV5-1 and TRBJ1-2, reads KAGVTQTPRYLIKTRGQQVTLSCSPISGHRSVSWYQQTPGQGLQFLFEYFSETQRNKGNFPGRFSGRQFSNSRSEMNVSTLELGDSALYLCASSPGTSYGYTFGSGTRLTVV.

V usage is TRBV12-5 and J usage is TRBJ1-2; D gene uncertain. From germline, CDR1 is LGHNT and CDR2 FRNRAP. The CDR3 is 15 residues long. Trimming removed 7 bases from V and 2 bases from J, with 17 bases in between. The CDR3 coding sequence is TGTGCTAGTGACTCGGGCGGCTTCGGGAACTATGGCTACACCTTC. This encodes CASDSGGFGNYGYTF.

The genes are TRBV10-1 and TRBJ2-2; D is possibly TRBD2 (5 bases). There are 15 residues in the CDR3. V was cut by 2 bases and J by 1 base, with 8 bases left in between. Per the germline V gene, CDR1 is WNHNN and CDR2 is SYGVQD (reference sequence). The CDR3 loop is CASSEVALNTGELFF. CDR3 nucleotides: TGCGCCAGCAGTGAGGTAGCGTTGAACACCGGGGAGCTGTTTTTT.

The chain employs TRBV6-1 and TRBJ1-5; D remains unclear. Trimming removed 6 bases at V and 6 bases at J, with 12 bases between. Germline-derived CDR1 and CDR2 are MNHNS and SASEGT. This CDR3 has 13 residues. CDR3 DNA: TGTGCCAGCAGGGCTACCACCGGTCAGCCCCAGCATTTT. This gives the protein CASRATTGQPQHF.

In its sample, this clone was seen once. The chain combines TRBV27 with TRBJ1-2; D remains ambiguous. V lost 5 bases to trimming and J lost 8 bases, with 18 bases between them. Germline V gives CDR1 MNHEY, CDR2 SMNVEV (reference sequence). The CDR3 extends over 14 amino acids. CDR3 coding DNA: TGTGCCAGCAGTGCAGGCAGGTCCCCTAGGGGCTACACCTTC. As protein: CASSAGRSPRGYTF.

The chain links TRBV10-1 to TRBJ2-7; 7 positions match TRBD2. Trimming took 5 bases from V and 7 from J; bases not matched to a gene: 11. This CDR3 is built from 14 residues. CDR1 is WNHNN, CDR2 SYGVQD, per germline (reference sequence). This chain's CDR3 is CASSPGPSSGEQYF. The CDR3 DNA sequence: TGCGCCAGCAGTCCCGGACCCTCTAGCGGAGAGCAGTACTTC.

The rearrangement links TRBV5-5 to TRBJ2-7; D gene ambiguous. Germline V gene data show CDR1 as SGHKS and CDR2 as YYEKEE (reference sequence). The CDR3 contains 13 residues. Deletions cut 2 bases from V and 3 bases from J, with 9 bases between. CDR3 sequence: CASSLTEFYEQYV. The CDR3 DNA sequence: TGTGCCAGCAGCTTAACGGAGTTCTACGAGCAGTACGTC.

Note on this clone: Other DNA sequences of this sample code for an identical CDR3. The chain carries TRBV18 and TRBJ2-7, with D tentatively TRBD1 (5 bases). CDR1 and CDR2 from the germline V gene are KGHSH and LQKENI. CDR3 size: 14 residues. Trimming left V 1 base short and J 2 bases short, with 9 bases between. The CDR3 protein is CASSPRQGTYEQYV. Written as DNA, the CDR3 is TGTGCCAGCTCACCACGGCAGGGTACCTACGAGCAGTACGTC.